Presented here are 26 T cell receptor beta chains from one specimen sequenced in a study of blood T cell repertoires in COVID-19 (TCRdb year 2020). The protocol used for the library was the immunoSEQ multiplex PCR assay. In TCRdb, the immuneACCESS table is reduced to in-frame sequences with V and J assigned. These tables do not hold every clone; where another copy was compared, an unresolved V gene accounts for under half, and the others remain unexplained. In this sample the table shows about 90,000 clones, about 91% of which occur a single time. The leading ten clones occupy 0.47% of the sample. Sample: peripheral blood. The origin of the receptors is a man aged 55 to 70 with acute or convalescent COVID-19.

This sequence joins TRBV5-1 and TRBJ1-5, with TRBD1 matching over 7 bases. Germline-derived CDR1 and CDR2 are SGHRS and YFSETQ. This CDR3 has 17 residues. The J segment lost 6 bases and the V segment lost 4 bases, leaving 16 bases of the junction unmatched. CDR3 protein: CASSPRQNRGGFQPQHF. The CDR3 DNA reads TGCGCCAGCAGCCCGAGACAAAACAGGGGTGGGTTTCAGCCCCAGCATTTT.

The CDR3 is CASSLSWGHPIYNEQFF. The CDR3 nucleotides are TGTGCCAGCAGTTTATCGTGGGGACACCCTATTTACAATGAGCAGTTCTTC. The V gene is TRBV27, the J gene TRBJ2-1, with D possibly TRBD1 on 6 matching bases. The CDR3 has 17 residues. The germline V gene has CDR1 MNHEY and CDR2 SMNVEV (reference sequence). The ends were cut back, 0 bases at V and 4 bases at J, with 16 bases in the middle.

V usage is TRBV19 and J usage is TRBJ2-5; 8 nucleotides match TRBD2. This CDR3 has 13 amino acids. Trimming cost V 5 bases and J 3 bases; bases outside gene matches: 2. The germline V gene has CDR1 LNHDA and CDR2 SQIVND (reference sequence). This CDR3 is CASSPGGEETQYF. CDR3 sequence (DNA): TGTGCCAGTAGTCCGGGGGGGGAAGAGACCCAGTACTTC.

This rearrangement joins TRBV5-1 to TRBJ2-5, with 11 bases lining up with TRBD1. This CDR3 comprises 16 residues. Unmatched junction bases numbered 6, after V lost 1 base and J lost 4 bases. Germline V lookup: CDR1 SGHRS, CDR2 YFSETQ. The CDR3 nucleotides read TGCGCCAGCAGCTTGCTGGGACAGGGGGTAGGAGAGACCCAGTACTTC. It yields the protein CASSLLGQGVGETQYF.

CDR3 sequence reads: CASIMNRPYEQYF. CDR3 DNA sequence: TGTGCCAGCATTATGAACAGGCCCTACGAGCAGTACTTC. The gene calls are TRBV6-5 and TRBJ2-7; maybe TRBD1 (5 bases). V was pared by 7 bases and J by 2 bases, with 12 bases between. CDR1 MNHEY and CDR2 SVGAGI come from the germline V gene. This CDR3 contains 13 residues.

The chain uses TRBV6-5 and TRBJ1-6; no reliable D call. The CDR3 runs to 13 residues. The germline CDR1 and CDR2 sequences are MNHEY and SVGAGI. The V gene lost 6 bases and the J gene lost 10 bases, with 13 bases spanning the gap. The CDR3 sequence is CASSKRTDSPLHF. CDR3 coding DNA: TGTGCCAGCAGCAAACGGACTGACTCACCCCTCCACTTT.

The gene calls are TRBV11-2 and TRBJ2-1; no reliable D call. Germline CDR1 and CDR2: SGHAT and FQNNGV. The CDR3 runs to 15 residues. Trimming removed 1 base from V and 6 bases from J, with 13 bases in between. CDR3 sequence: CASSLVLGLPNEQFF. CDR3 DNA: TGTGCCAGCAGCTTAGTTCTGGGCCTACCCAATGAGCAGTTCTTC. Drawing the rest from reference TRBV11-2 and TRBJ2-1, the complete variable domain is EAGVAQSPRYKIIEKRQSVAFWCNPISGHATLYWYQQILGQGPKLLIQFQNNGVVDDSQLPKDRFSAERLKGVDSTLKIQPAKLEDSAVYLCASSLVLGLPNEQFFGPGTRLTVL.

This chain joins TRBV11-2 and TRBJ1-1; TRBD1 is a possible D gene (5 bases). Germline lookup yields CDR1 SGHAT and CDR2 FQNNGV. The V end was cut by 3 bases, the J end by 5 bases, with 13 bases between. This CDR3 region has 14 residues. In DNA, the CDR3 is TGTGCCAGCAGCTTCCCAATATCAGGGACTGAAGCTTTCTTT. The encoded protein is CASSFPISGTEAFF.

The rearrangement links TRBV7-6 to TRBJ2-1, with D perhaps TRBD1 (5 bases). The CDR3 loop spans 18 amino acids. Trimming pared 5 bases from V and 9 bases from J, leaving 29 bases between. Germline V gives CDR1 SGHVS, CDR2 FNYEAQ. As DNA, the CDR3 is TGTGCCAGCAGCCCTAGGGGTGGGCAGGGCTATTTTTTGAGTGAGCAGTTCTTC. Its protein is CASSPRGGQGYFLSEQFF. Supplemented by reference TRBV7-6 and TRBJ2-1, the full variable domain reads GAGVSQSPRYKVTKRGQDVALRCDPISGHVSLYWYRQALGQGPEFLTYFNYEAQQDKSGLPNDRFSAERPEGSISTLTIQRTEQRDSAMYRCASSPRGGQGYFLSEQFFGPGTRLTVL.

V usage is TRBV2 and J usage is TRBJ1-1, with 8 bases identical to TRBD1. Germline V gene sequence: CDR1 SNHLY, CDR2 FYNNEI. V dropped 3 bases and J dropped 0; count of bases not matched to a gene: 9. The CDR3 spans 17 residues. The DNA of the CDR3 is TGTGCCAGCAGTGATCCCGGACAGGGCCTAATGAACACTGAAGCTTTCTTT. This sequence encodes CASSDPGQGLMNTEAFF.

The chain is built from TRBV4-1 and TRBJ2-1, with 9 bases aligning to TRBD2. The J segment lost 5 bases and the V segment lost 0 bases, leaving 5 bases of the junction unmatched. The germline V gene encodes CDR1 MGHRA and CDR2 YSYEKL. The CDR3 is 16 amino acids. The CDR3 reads CASSQDPSGVNNEQFF. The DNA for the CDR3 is TGCGCCAGCAGCCAAGACCCTAGCGGGGTGAACAATGAGCAGTTCTTC.

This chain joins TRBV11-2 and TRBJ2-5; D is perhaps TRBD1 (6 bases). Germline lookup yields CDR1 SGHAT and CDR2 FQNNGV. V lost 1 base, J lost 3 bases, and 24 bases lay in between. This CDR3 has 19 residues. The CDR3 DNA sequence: TGTGCCAGCAGCTTAGCTGGACAGTCAGGACCTAGTTTCGAAGAGACCCAGTACTTC. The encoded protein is CASSLAGQSGPSFEETQYF.

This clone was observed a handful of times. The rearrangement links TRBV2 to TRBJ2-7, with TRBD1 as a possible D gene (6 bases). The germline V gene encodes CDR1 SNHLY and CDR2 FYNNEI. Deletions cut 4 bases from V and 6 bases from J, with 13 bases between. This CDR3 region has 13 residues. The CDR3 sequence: CASSVWAGVEQYF. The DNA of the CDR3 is TGTGCCAGCAGTGTGTGGGCAGGGGTCGAGCAGTACTTC.

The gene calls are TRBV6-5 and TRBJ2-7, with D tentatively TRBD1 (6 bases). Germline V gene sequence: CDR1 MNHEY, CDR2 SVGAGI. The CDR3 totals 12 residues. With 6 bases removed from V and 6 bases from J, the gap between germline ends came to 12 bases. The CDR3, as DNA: TGTGCCAGCAGACCAGGGGTGGGCGAGCAGTACTTC. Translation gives CASRPGVGEQYF.

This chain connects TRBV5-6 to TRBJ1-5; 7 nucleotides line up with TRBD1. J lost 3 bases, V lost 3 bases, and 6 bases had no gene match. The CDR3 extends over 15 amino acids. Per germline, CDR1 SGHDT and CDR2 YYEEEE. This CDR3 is CASSSYTGVNQPQHF. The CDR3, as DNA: TGTGCCAGCAGCTCTTATACAGGGGTCAATCAGCCCCAGCATTTT.

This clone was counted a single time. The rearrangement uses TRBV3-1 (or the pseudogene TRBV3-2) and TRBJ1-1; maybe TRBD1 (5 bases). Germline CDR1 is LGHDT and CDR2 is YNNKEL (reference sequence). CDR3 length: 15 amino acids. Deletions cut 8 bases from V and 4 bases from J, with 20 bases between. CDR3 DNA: TGTGCCAGCCTGACAGCGAACGGGAGCCTCACTGAAGCTTTCTTT. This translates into CASLTANGSLTEAFF.

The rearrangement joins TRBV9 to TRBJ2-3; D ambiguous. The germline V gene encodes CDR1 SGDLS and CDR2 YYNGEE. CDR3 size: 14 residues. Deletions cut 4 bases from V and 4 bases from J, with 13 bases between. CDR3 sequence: CASSRRGWADTQYF. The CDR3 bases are TGTGCCAGCAGCCGACGCGGCTGGGCAGATACGCAGTATTTT. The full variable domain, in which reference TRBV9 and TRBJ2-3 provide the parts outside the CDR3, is DSGVTQTPKHLITATGQRVTLRCSPRSGDLSVYWYQQSLDQGLQFLIQYYNGEERAKGNILERFSAQQFPDLHSELNLSSLELGDSALYFCASSRRGWADTQYFGPGTRLTVL.

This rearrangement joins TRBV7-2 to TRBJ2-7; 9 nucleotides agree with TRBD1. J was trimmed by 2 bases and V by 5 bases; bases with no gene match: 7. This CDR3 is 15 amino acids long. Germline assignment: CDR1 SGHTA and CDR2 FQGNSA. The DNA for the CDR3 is TGTGCCAGCAGCCTTACCGGGACAGGGCCCTACGAGCAGTACTTC. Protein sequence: CASSLTGTGPYEQYF.

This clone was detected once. The CDR3 nucleotides are TGTGCCAGCAGTTCGCGCGGGGAGCTGTTTTTT. Translated, it gives CASSSRGELFF. J is TRBJ2-2 and V is TRBV12-3 or TRBV12-4, with no clear D. This CDR3 is built from 11 residues. V lost 4 bases and J lost 7, with 4 bases in between.

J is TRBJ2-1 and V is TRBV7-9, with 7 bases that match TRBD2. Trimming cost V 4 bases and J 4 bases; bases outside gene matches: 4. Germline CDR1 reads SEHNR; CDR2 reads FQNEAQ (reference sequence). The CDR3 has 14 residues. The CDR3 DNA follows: TGTGCCAGCAGCTCCCCTAGCGGATACAATGAGCAGTTCTTC. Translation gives CASSSPSGYNEQFF.

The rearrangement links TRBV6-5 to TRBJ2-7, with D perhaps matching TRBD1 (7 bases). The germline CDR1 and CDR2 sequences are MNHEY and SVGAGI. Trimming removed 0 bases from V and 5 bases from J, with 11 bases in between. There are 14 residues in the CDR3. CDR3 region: CASSYSAGGNEQYF. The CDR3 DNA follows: TGTGCCAGCAGTTACTCAGCAGGGGGGAACGAGCAGTACTTC.

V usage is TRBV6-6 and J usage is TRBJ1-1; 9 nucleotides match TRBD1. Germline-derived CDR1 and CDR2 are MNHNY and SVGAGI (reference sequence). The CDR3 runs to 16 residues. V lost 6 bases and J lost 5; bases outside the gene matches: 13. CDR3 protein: CASSRPGQGLRTEAFF. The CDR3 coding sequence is TGTGCCAGCAGCCGCCCGGGACAGGGTTTAAGGACTGAAGCTTTCTTT.

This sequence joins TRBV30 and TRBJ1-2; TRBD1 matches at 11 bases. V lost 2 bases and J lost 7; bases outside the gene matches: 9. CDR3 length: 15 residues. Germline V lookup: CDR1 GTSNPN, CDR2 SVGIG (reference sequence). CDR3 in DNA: TGTGCCTGGAGTACCGGACAGGGGGCTTGGGGTGGCTACACCTTC. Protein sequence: CAWSTGQGAWGGYTF. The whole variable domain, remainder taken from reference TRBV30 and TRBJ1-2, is SQTIHQWPATLVQPVGSPLSLECTVEGTSNPNLYWYRQAAGRGLQLLFYSVGIGQISSEVPQNLSASRPQDRQFILSSKKLLLSDSGFYLCAWSTGQGAWGGYTFGSGTRLTVV.

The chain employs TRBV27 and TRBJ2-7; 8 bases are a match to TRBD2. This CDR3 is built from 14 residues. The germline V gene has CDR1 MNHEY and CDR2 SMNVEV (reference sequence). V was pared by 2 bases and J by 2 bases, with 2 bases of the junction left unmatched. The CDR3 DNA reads TGTGCCAGCAGTTTAGCGGGAGGACCCTACGAGCAGTACTTC. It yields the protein CASSLAGGPYEQYF.

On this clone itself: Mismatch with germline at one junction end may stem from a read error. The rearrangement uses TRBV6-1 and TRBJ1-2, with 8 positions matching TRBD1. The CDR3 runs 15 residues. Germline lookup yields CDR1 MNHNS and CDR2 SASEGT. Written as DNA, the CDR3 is TGTGCCAGCAGGGAAGGACAGGGAGTACCCTATGGCTACACCTTC. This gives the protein CASREGQGVPYGYTF.

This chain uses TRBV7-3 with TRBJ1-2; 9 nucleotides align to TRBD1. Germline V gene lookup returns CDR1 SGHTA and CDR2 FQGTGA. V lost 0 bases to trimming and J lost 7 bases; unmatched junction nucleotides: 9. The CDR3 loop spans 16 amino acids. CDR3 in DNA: TGTGCCAGCAGCTTAACGCAGGGACAGGGTTTCGGTGGCTACACCTTC. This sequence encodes CASSLTQGQGFGGYTF.